This T cell receptor (beta chain) is from a study of blood T cell repertoires in COVID-19. Patients from Seattle were sampled longitudinally, starting during active infection. V shed 4 bases and J shed 2 bases, with 12 bases lying between them. Looked up from germline, CDR1 is LGHDT and CDR2 is YNNKEL (reference sequence). The CDR3 contains 14 residues. The method was immunoSEQ multiplex PCR; TCRdb's version includes in-frame clones alone and lacks a portion of them. The sample has under 200,000 clones; 84% are singletons. The rearrangement uses TRBV3-1 (or the pseudogene TRBV3-2) and TRBJ2-7, with D possibly being TRBD2 (6 bases). Sequenced: peripheral blood. The clonotype originates from a woman aged 70 to 79 with COVID-19, enrolled during active disease. Here the CDR3 DNA reads TGTGCCAGCAGCCCACTAGCCTCCCCCTACGAGCAGTACTTC. Translation gives CASSPLASPYEQYF.